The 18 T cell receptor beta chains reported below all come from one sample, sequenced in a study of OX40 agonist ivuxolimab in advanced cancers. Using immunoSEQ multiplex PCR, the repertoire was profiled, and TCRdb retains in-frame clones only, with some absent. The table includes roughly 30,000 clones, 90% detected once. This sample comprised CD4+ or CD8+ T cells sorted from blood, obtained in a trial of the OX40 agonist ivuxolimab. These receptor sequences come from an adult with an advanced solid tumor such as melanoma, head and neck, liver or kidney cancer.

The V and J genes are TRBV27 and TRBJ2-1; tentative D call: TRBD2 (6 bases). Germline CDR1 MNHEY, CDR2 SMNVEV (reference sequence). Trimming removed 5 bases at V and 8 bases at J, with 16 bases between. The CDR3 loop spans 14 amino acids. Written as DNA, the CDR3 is TGTGCCAGCAGTCCCCTCGGAGGGTTCCATGAGCAGTTCTTC. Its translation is CASSPLGGFHEQFF.

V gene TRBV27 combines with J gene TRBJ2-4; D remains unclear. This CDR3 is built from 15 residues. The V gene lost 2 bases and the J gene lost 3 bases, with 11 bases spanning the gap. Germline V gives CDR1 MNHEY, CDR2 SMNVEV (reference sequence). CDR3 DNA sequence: TGTGCCAGCAGTTTAGGTGGGAACCTCAAAAACATTCAGTACTTC. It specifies CASSLGGNLKNIQYF.

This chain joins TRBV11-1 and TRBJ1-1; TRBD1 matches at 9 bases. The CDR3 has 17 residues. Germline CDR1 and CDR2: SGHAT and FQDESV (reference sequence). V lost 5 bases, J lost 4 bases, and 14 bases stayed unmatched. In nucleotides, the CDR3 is TGTGCCAGCAGCCCAACCGCCCCGGGACAGGGAGTCACTGAAGCTTTCTTT. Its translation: CASSPTAPGQGVTEAFF.

As DNA, the CDR3 is TGTGCCAGCAGCTTAGATCACAGTTCGTATGGCTACACCTTC. Translation: CASSLDHSSYGYTF. The chain employs TRBV7-9 and TRBJ1-2; D gene ambiguous. Trimming took off 1 base at V and 5 bases at J, with 11 bases between the two ends. CDR1 SEHNR and CDR2 FQNEAQ come from the germline V gene (reference sequence). This CDR3 has 14 amino acids.

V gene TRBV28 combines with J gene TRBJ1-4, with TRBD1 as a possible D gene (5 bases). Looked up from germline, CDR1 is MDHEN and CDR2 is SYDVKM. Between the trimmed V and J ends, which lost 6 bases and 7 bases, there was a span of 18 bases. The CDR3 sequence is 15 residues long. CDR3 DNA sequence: TGTGCCAGCAGCCCGGGGCCGGGGTGGGGTGAAAAACTGTTTTTT. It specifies CASSPGPGWGEKLFF.

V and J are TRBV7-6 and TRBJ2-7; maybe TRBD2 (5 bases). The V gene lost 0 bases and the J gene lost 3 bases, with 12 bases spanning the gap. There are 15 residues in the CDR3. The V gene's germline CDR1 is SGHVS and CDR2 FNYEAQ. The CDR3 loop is CASSLAVGGSYEQYF. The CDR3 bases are TGTGCCAGCAGCTTAGCGGTCGGAGGTAGCTACGAGCAGTACTTC.

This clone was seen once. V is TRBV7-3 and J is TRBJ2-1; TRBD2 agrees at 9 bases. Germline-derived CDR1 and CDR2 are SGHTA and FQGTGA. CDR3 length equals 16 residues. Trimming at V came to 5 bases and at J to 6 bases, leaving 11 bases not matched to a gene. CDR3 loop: CASSIVGAGGPNEQFF. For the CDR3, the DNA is TGTGCCAGCAGCATAGTCGGAGCGGGAGGCCCCAATGAGCAGTTCTTC.

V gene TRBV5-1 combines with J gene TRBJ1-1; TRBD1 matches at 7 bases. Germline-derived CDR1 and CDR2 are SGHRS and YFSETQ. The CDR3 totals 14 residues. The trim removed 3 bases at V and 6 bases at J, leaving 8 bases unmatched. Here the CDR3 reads CASSWQGEPPEAFF. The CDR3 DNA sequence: TGCGCCAGCAGCTGGCAGGGGGAACCCCCTGAAGCTTTCTTT.

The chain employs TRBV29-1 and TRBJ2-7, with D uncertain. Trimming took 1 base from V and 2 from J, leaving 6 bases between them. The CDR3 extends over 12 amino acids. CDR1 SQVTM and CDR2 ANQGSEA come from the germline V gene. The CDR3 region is CSVEAETYEQYF. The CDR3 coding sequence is TGCAGCGTTGAAGCTGAAACCTACGAGCAGTACTTC.

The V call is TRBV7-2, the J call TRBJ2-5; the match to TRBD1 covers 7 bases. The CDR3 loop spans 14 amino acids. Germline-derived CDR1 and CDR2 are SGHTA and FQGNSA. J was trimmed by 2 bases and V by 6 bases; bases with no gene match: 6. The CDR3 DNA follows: TGTGCCAGCAGATACACAGGGGAGCAAGAGACCCAGTACTTC. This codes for CASRYTGEQETQYF.

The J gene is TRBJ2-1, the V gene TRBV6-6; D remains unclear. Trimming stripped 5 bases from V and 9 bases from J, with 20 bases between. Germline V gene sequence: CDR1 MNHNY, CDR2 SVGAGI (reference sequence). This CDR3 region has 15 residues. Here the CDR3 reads CASSPLWTGPAEQFF. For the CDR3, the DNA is TGTGCCAGCAGTCCCCTTTGGACCGGACCCGCTGAGCAGTTCTTC.

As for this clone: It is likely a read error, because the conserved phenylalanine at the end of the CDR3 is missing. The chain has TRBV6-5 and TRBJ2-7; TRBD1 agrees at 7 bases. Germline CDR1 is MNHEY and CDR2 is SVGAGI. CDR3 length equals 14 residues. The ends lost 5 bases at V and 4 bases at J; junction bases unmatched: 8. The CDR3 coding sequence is TGTGCCAGCAGTAGGGGGCCAGGAGAGTACGAGCAGTACCTC. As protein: CASSRGPGEYEQYL.

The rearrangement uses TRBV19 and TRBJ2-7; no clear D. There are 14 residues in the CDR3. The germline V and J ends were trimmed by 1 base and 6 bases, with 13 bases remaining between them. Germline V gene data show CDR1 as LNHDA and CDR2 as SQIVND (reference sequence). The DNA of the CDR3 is TGTGCCAGTAGTATAGGAGGCGGCGGCTCCGAGCAGTACTTC. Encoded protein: CASSIGGGGSEQYF. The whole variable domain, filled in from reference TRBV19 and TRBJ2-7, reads DGGITQSPKYLFRKEGQNVTLSCEQNLNHDAMYWYRQDPGQGLRLIYYSQIVNDFQKGDIAEGYSVSREKKESFPLTVTSAQKNPTAFYLCASSIGGGGSEQYFGPGTRLTVT.

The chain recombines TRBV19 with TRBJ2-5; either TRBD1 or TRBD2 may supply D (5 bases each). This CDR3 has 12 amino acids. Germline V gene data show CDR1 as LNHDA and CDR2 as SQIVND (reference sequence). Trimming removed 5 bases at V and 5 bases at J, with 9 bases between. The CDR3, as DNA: TGTGCCAGTAGTTGGGGGACGGAGACCCAGTACTTC. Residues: CASSWGTETQYF. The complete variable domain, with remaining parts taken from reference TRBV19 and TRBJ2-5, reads DGGITQSPKYLFRKEGQNVTLSCEQNLNHDAMYWYRQDPGQGLRLIYYSQIVNDFQKGDIAEGYSVSREKKESFPLTVTSAQKNPTAFYLCASSWGTETQYFGPGTRLLVL.

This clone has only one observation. The CDR3 nucleotides read TGTGCCAGCAGTTTAGTGGGCGGGGGCAGTGGTGAAGCTTTCTTT. Its translation is CASSLVGGGSGEAFF. The rearrangement links TRBV28 to TRBJ1-1; possible D gene TRBD1, 6 bases. Germline V gene lookup returns CDR1 MDHEN and CDR2 SYDVKM. V gave up 2 bases and J gave up 7 bases, with 17 bases separating them. CDR3 length: 15 residues. Based on the CDR3 plus reference TRBV28 and TRBJ1-1, the full variable domain is DVKVTQSSRYLVKRTGEKVFLECVQDMDHENMFWYRQDPGLGLRLIYFSYDVKMKEKGDIPEGYSVSREKKERFSLILESASTNQTSMYLCASSLVGGGSGEAFFGQGTRLTVV.

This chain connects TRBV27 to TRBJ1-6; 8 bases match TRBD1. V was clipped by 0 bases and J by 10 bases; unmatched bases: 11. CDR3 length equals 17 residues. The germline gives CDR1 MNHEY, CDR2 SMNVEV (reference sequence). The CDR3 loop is CASSLSRTGISWSPLHF. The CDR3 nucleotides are TGTGCCAGCAGTTTATCCCGGACAGGGATAAGTTGGTCACCCCTCCACTTT.

The CDR3 sequence: CASSTGERVEAFF. The CDR3 bases are TGTGCCAGCAGTACAGGGGAAAGGGTTGAAGCTTTCTTT. The chain links TRBV28 to TRBJ1-1, with 7 bases that match TRBD1. CDR1 and CDR2 (germline): MDHEN, SYDVKM. V was clipped by 5 bases and J by 7 bases; unmatched bases: 7. The CDR3 spans 13 residues.

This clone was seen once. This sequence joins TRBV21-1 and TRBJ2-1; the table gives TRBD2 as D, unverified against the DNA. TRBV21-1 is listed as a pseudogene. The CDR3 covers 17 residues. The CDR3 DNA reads TGTGCCAGCAGCAAATCCGGGGGGGCGGCACCCAAAGATGAGCAGTTCTTC. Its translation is CASSKSGGAAPKDEQFF.